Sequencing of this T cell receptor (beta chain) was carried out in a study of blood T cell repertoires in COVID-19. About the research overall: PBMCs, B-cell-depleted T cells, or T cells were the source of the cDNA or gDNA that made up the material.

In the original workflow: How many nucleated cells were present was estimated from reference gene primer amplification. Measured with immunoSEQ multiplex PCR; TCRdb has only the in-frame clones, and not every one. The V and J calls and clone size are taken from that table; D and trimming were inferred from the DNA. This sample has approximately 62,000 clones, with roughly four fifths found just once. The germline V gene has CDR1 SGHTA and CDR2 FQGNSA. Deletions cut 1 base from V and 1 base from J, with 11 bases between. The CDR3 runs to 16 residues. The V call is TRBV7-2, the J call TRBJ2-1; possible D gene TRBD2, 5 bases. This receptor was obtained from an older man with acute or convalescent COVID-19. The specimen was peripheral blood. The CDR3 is CASSLGSGNSYNEQFF. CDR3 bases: TGTGCCAGCAGCTTAGGTTCCGGGAATTCCTACAATGAGCAGTTCTTC.